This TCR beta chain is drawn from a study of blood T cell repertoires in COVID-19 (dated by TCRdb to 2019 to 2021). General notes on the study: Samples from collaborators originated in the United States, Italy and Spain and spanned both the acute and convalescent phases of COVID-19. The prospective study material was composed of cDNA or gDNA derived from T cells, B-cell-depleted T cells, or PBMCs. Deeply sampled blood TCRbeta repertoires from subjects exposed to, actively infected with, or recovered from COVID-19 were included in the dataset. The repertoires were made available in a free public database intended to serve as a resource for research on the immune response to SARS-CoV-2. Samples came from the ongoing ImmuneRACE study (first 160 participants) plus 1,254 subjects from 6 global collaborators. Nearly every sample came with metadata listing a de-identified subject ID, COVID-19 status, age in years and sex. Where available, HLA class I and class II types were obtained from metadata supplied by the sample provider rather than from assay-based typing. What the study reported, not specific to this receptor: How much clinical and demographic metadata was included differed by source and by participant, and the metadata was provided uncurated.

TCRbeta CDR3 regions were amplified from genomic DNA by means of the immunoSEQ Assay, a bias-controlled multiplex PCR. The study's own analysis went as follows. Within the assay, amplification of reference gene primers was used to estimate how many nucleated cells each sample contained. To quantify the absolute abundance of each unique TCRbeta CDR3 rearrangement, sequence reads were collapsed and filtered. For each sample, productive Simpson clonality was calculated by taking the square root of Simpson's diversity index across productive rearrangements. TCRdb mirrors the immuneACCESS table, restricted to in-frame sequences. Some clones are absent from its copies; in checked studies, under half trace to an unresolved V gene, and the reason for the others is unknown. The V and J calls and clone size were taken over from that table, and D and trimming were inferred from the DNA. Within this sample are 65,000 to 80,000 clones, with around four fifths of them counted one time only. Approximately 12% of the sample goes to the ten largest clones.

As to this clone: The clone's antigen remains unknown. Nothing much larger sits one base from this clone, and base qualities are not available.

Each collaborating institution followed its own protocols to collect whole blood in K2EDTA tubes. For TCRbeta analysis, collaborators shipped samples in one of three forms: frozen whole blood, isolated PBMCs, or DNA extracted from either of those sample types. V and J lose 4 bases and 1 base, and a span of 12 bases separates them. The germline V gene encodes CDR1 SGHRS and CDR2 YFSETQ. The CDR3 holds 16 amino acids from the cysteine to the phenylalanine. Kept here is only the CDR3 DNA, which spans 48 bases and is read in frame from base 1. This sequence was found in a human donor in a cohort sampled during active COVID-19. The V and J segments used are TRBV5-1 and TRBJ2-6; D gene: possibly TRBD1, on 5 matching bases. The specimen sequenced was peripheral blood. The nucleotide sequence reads TGCGCCAGCAGCCAAAACCAGGGTTCTGGGGCCAACGTCCTGACTTTC. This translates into CASSQNQGSGANVLTF.